This T cell receptor beta chain was observed in a study of shared clonotypes between healthy human individuals. Study outcomes and limitations: Relative to their counterparts shared across all four donors, non-shared clonotypes exhibited diminished generation probabilities. Around 5.3% of naive CD4 clonotypes were shared across a few donors.

About this clone: Its antigen is unknown.

This CDR3 contains 15 residues. CDR1 is SGHRS and CDR2 is YFSETQ in the germline V gene. With 6 bases clipped from V and 8 bases from J, the junction kept 11 bases outside the gene matches. How the authors handled the data: Without quality scores, immunoSEQ junctional reads could not be filtered like full-length reads. Sequencing was performed with immunoSEQ multiplex PCR; in TCRdb, only in-frame clones are kept and a portion is missing. Clonal size and the V and J genes are those of that table, whereas D and trimming came from the DNA. The data hold approximately 620,000 clones, with 97% observed a single time.

The clonotype comes from a young woman in good health. The sample consisted of naive CD4+ T cells sorted from blood. Subset here: CD45RA+ positively selected. This rearrangement joins TRBV5-1 to TRBJ2-1, with 10 bases matching TRBD2. The CDR3 DNA reads as TGCGCCAGCACAATCGCTAGCGGGAGATTCGATGAGCAGTTCTTC. It codes for CASTIASGRFDEQFF.